What follows are 26 T cell receptor beta chains derived from one specimen sequenced in a study of CD8+ T cells in alopecia areata. The sequencing template was cDNA reverse transcribed from extracted RNA. Sequenced by immunoSEQ multiplex PCR; TCRdb stores in-frame clones only, minus some. The table has 130,000 or so clones, about 46% seen once. What was sequenced was NKG2D-low CD8+ T cells sorted from blood. The receptors derive from a human donor with alopecia areata.

The chain employs TRBV2 and TRBJ2-2; 8 positions match TRBD1. The V segment lost 6 bases and the J segment 0 bases; nucleotides outside the gene matches: 3. The CDR3 totals 15 residues. Germline CDR1 is SNHLY and CDR2 is FYNNEI. The CDR3 region has the DNA TGTGCCAGCAGCGGACAGGGCGCGAACACCGGGGAGCTGTTTTTT. Translation gives CASSGQGANTGELFF.

J is TRBJ1-2 and V is TRBV27; perhaps TRBD1 as D (6 bases). The V end lost 5 bases, the J end lost 4 bases, and 17 bases lay between the germline ends. This CDR3 comprises 15 residues. Germline-derived CDR1 and CDR2 are MNHEY and SMNVEV (reference sequence). In DNA, the CDR3 is TGTGCCAGCAGTCCCCGAGCCGGGACACTCTATGGCTACACCTTC. It is translated as CASSPRAGTLYGYTF.

This clone appeared a few times. The V gene is TRBV29-1, the J gene TRBJ2-7; D gene uncertain. The CDR3 is 14 residues long. V lost 6 bases and J 3 bases, leaving 18 bases between the germline ends. Germline lookup yields CDR1 SQVTM and CDR2 ANQGSEA. The CDR3 DNA is TGCAGCGTCGAGACGGCGCACCAGGACTACGAGCAGTACTTC. Protein sequence: CSVETAHQDYEQYF.

The rearrangement joins TRBV27 to TRBJ2-3; 10 bases are shared with TRBD2. Unmatched junction bases numbered 9, after V lost 6 bases and J lost 6 bases. The CDR3 is 15 amino acids. The V gene's germline CDR1 is MNHEY and CDR2 SMNVEV (reference sequence). CDR3 coding DNA: TGTGCCAGCAGCGGACTAGCGGCTTCTGGGGATACGCAGTATTTT. Protein sequence: CASSGLAASGDTQYF.

V and J are TRBV29-1 and TRBJ2-1; 15 bases agree with TRBD2. Germline assignment: CDR1 SQVTM and CDR2 ANQGSEA. The CDR3 runs 15 residues. V was pared by 2 bases and J by 9 bases, with 5 bases of the junction left unmatched. The DNA for the CDR3 is TGCAGCGTTGAAAGGGCGGGACTAGCGGGAGGTGAGCAGTTCTTC. Its protein is CSVERAGLAGGEQFF.

This chain connects TRBV28 to TRBJ1-3, with TRBD1 as a possible D gene (5 bases). Trimming removed 6 bases at V and 0 bases at J, with 9 bases between. Germline values: CDR1 MDHEN, CDR2 SYDVKM. The CDR3 covers 14 residues. This CDR3 reads CASSLGTSGNTIYF. CDR3 nucleotides: TGTGCCAGCAGCTTGGGGACCTCTGGAAACACCATATATTTT.

The chain uses TRBV27 and TRBJ2-7, with 7 bases matching TRBD2. V lost 11 bases to trimming and J lost 6 bases; unmatched junction nucleotides: 7. CDR1 and CDR2 (germline): MNHEY, SMNVEV (reference sequence). The CDR3 totals 11 residues. CDR3 region: CACRRGSEQYF. In DNA, the CDR3 is TGTGCCTGCCGGCGGGGGAGCGAGCAGTACTTC.

The chain recombines TRBV29-1 with TRBJ2-1; no reliable D call. V was clipped by 6 bases and J by 8 bases, with 8 bases between them. CDR1 is SQVTM and CDR2 is ANQGSEA in the germline V gene. This CDR3 region has 10 residues. The CDR3 region has the DNA TGCAGCGTGGTTGGGGATGAGCAGTTCTTC. It translates to CSVVGDEQFF.

Note on this clone: This sample includes further DNA sequences coding for the same CDR3. The chain employs TRBV9 and TRBJ2-7; perhaps TRBD2 as D (5 bases). Trimming pared 0 bases from V and 2 bases from J, leaving 9 bases between. Germline CDR1 SGDLS, CDR2 YYNGEE. This CDR3 spans 14 amino acids. The CDR3 loop is CASSVGGGTYEQYF. The CDR3 DNA reads TGTGCCAGCAGCGTAGGAGGAGGCACCTACGAGCAGTACTTC.

The V call is TRBV7-9, the J call TRBJ1-2; D is ambiguous. The CDR3 is made up of 13 amino acids. In germline, CDR1 is SEHNR, CDR2 FQNEAQ (reference sequence). Between the trimmed V and J ends, which lost 6 bases and 0 bases, there was a span of 8 bases. The CDR3 loop is CASRSDPNYGYTF. The DNA of the CDR3 is TGTGCCAGCAGGTCCGACCCTAACTATGGCTACACCTTC.

The V and J genes are TRBV27 and TRBJ2-5, with D perhaps being TRBD1 or TRBD2 (5 bases each). Germline V gives CDR1 MNHEY, CDR2 SMNVEV (reference sequence). This CDR3 has 15 residues. The V end was cut by 4 bases, the J end by 5 bases, with 17 bases between. The CDR3 sequence: CASSSRARGEETQYF. CDR3 in DNA: TGTGCCAGCAGTTCTAGGGCCAGAGGGGAGGAGACCCAGTACTTC.

V usage is TRBV5-6 and J usage is TRBJ1-1; D gene unclear. The CDR3 totals 13 residues. Germline V CDR1 and CDR2: SGHDT, YYEEEE. V dropped 3 bases and J dropped 6 bases, with 12 bases sitting between them. This CDR3 is CASSWGEFAEAFF. CDR3 nucleotides: TGTGCCAGCAGCTGGGGAGAGTTCGCTGAAGCTTTCTTT.

This chain links TRBV29-1 with TRBJ2-3; tentative D call: TRBD2 (6 bases). V shed 8 bases and J shed 5 bases, with 23 bases lying between them. CDR1 SQVTM and CDR2 ANQGSEA come from the germline V gene. The CDR3 is made up of 15 amino acids. As DNA, the CDR3 is TGCAGCATTTGCCCTAGCGATGAATGTGGAGATACGCAGTATTTT. Translated, it gives CSICPSDECGDTQYF.

This chain joins TRBV29-1 and TRBJ2-1; D not certain. Germline CDR1 is SQVTM and CDR2 is ANQGSEA. With 0 bases removed from V and 9 bases from J, the gap between germline ends came to 3 bases. The length of the CDR3 is 10 residues. The CDR3 reads CSVEDPEQFF. The CDR3 bases are TGCAGCGTTGAAGACCCTGAGCAGTTCTTC.

This clone was detected once. V is TRBV4-3 and J is TRBJ2-7; TRBD1 matches 8 bases. The V segment lost 3 bases and the J segment 1 base; nucleotides outside the gene matches: 5. The germline gives CDR1 LGHNA, CDR2 YSLEER. CDR3 length: 15 amino acids. CDR3 amino acids: CASSQDRVRSYEQYF. CDR3 bases: TGCGCCAGCAGCCAGGACAGGGTGAGGTCCTACGAGCAGTACTTC.

This clone was seen just once. This chain links TRBV13 with TRBJ2-1; D is unclear. V lost 5 bases and J 3 bases, leaving 5 bases between the germline ends. CDR1 and CDR2 from the germline V gene are PRHDT and FYEKMQ (reference sequence). There are 12 residues in the CDR3. This CDR3 is CASSAGYNEQFF. CDR3 in DNA: TGTGCCAGCAGCGCAGGCTACAATGAGCAGTTCTTC.

The chain has TRBV30 and TRBJ2-7; D gene ambiguous. Germline V gene lookup returns CDR1 GTSNPN and CDR2 SVGIG (reference sequence). Between the trimmed V and J ends, which lost 5 bases and 3 bases, there was a span of 11 bases. This CDR3 region has 12 residues. DNA for the CDR3: TGTGCCTGGGGATCAGGATACTACGAGCAGTACTTC. It is translated as CAWGSGYYEQYF.

The chain recombines TRBV27 with TRBJ1-2; D may be TRBD1 (5 bases). Per germline, CDR1 MNHEY and CDR2 SMNVEV (reference sequence). This CDR3 contains 14 residues. V lost 0 bases and J lost 4, with 9 bases in between. Here the CDR3 reads CASSLSPGTYGYTF. CDR3 DNA sequence: TGTGCCAGCAGTTTATCCCCAGGGACCTATGGCTACACCTTC.

This clone was observed a few times. The chain combines TRBV18 with TRBJ2-5, with D possibly being TRBD1 (6 bases). Trimming removed 3 bases at V and 6 bases at J, with 11 bases between. Looked up from germline, CDR1 is KGHSH and CDR2 is LQKENI. The CDR3 has 13 amino acids. CDR3 sequence reads: CASSPARGKTQYF. CDR3 nucleotides: TGTGCCAGCTCACCTGCCAGGGGAAAGACCCAGTACTTC.

The J gene is TRBJ2-7, the V gene TRBV7-2; 11 positions agree with TRBD2. The CDR3 is 15 residues long. V trimming: 5 bases; J trimming: 2 bases; junction bases outside the gene matches: 5. Germline CDR1 is SGHTA and CDR2 is FQGNSA. CDR3 DNA sequence: TGTGCCAGCAGCCCTGGGACTAGCGGACCCTACGAGCAGTACTTC. Encoded protein: CASSPGTSGPYEQYF.

V and J are TRBV30 and TRBJ2-7; 12 bases align to TRBD1. The CDR3 is 14 amino acids. Germline CDR1 is GTSNPN and CDR2 is SVGIG (reference sequence). With 2 bases clipped from V and 4 bases from J, the junction kept 3 bases outside the gene matches. This CDR3 is CAWSWGQGAYEQYF. The CDR3 coding sequence is TGTGCCTGGAGTTGGGGACAGGGGGCTTACGAGCAGTACTTC.

The chain is built from TRBV7-9 and TRBJ2-5, with TRBD2 identical over 7 bases. Germline loops: CDR1 SEHNR, CDR2 FQNEAQ (reference sequence). V gave up 5 bases and J gave up 0 bases; unmatched junction bases: 6. The CDR3 loop spans 15 amino acids. The CDR3 region is CASSGPGGYQETQYF. The CDR3 DNA reads as TGTGCCAGCAGCGGCCCCGGGGGGTACCAAGAGACCCAGTACTTC.

V gene TRBV5-6 combines with J gene TRBJ2-7; no clear D. The length of the CDR3 is 12 residues. Trimming removed 0 bases at V and 4 bases at J, with 5 bases between. Germline V lookup: CDR1 SGHDT, CDR2 YYEEEE. The CDR3 DNA sequence: TGTGCCAGCAGCTTGGTCGGGTACGAGCAGTACTTC. This sequence encodes CASSLVGYEQYF. Variable domain in full (rest from reference TRBV5-6 and TRBJ2-7): DAGVTQSPTHLIKTRGQQVTLRCSPKSGHDTVSWYQQALGQGPQFIFQYYEEEERQRGNFPDRFSGHQFPNYSSELNVNALLLGDSALYLCASSLVGYEQYFGPGTRLTVT.

V is TRBV28 and J is TRBJ2-7; the D gene is possibly TRBD1 (6 bases). V lost 5 bases and J 2 bases, leaving 10 bases between the germline ends. Germline V gene sequence: CDR1 MDHEN, CDR2 SYDVKM. The CDR3 is 13 residues long. CDR3 residues: CASSPRGAYEQYF. The CDR3 coding sequence is TGTGCCAGCAGTCCCAGGGGTGCCTACGAGCAGTACTTC. Variable domain in full (rest from reference TRBV28 and TRBJ2-7): DVKVTQSSRYLVKRTGEKVFLECVQDMDHENMFWYRQDPGLGLRLIYFSYDVKMKEKGDIPEGYSVSREKKERFSLILESASTNQTSMYLCASSPRGAYEQYFGPGTRLTVT.

The genes are TRBV2 and TRBJ2-1; 14 bases fit TRBD2. The V gene end was trimmed by 10 bases and the J gene end by 6 bases; junction bases not matched to a gene: 2. The V gene's germline CDR1 is SNHLY and CDR2 FYNNEI. This CDR3 region has 13 residues. CDR3 sequence reads: CAKGLAGVNEQFF. The CDR3, as DNA: TGTGCCAAGGGACTAGCGGGAGTCAATGAGCAGTTCTTC.

The CDR3 loop is CASSLEYQETQYF. DNA of the CDR3: TGCGCCAGCAGCTTGGAGTACCAAGAGACCCAGTACTTC. This rearrangement joins TRBV5-1 to TRBJ2-5; D is ambiguous. The CDR3 extends over 13 amino acids. Between the trimmed V and J ends, which lost 0 bases and 0 bases, there was a span of 3 bases. From germline, CDR1 is SGHRS and CDR2 YFSETQ. Using reference TRBV5-1 and TRBJ2-5 for the parts outside the CDR3, the full variable domain is KAGVTQTPRYLIKTRGQQVTLSCSPISGHRSVSWYQQTPGQGLQFLFEYFSETQRNKGNFPGRFSGRQFSNSRSEMNVSTLELGDSALYLCASSLEYQETQYFGPGTRLLVL.